A single sample is the source of the 32 T cell receptor beta chains below, sequenced in a study of a mutant IDH1 vaccine in newly diagnosed glioma. The antigens these receptors bind are not known. Produced via immunoSEQ multiplex PCR; TCRdb's table is partial and in-frame only. The sample holds fewer than 150,000 clones, 85% to 90% seen once. The time point is: week 11, during vaccination. Each dose of the vaccine consisted of 300 ug of mutant IDH1 20-mer peptide, with topical imiquimod. The source was PBMCs, collected from a glioma patient whose treatment included an IDH1 peptide vaccine. Source of these receptors: a woman in her forties or fifties with glioma.

The V gene is TRBV27, the J gene TRBJ2-2; the D call may be TRBD1 or TRBD2 (7 bases each). The CDR3 totals 18 residues. V shed 5 bases and J shed 5 bases, with 24 bases lying between them. Germline V lookup: CDR1 MNHEY, CDR2 SMNVEV (reference sequence). The CDR3 DNA reads TGTGCCAGCAGTATAAAGGAGGGGAGGGGGCCCCTGACCGGGGAGCTGTTTTTT. This encodes CASSIKEGRGPLTGELFF.

The V and J genes are TRBV7-9 and TRBJ2-1, with 7 bases that match TRBD2. Germline CDR1 reads SEHNR; CDR2 reads FQNEAQ (reference sequence). The V gene end was trimmed by 7 bases and the J gene end by 7 bases; junction bases not matched to a gene: 10. The CDR3 is 14 amino acids. The CDR3 bases are TGTGCCAGCACTGGGAGGGAGGGTTGGAATGAGCAGTTCTTC. It encodes CASTGREGWNEQFF.

This clone was observed once. The chain couples TRBV29-1 to TRBJ2-7; 8 bases agree with TRBD2. The CDR3 spans 17 residues. The trim removed 0 bases at V and 0 bases at J, leaving 10 bases unmatched. Germline V gene data show CDR1 as SQVTM and CDR2 as ANQGSEA. In nucleotides, the CDR3 is TGCAGCGTTGAAGATCAAAGCGGGAGTCCTCACTCCTACGAGCAGTACTTC. Its translation is CSVEDQSGSPHSYEQYF.

The rearrangement joins TRBV6-1 to TRBJ1-4; D gene uncertain. The CDR3 runs to 14 residues. The germline CDR1 and CDR2 sequences are MNHNS and SASEGT. V lost 4 bases, J lost 8 bases, and 14 bases lay in between. The CDR3 region has the DNA TGTGCCAGCAGTGGGGTCACAGTAAGGGAAAAACTGTTTTTT. Encoded protein: CASSGVTVREKLFF.

This chain uses TRBV6-5 with TRBJ1-1; D unresolved. The CDR3 consists of 15 residues. Germline CDR1 reads MNHEY; CDR2 reads SVGAGI. V was trimmed by 0 bases and J by 7 bases, leaving 15 bases between them. CDR3 in amino acids: CASSYSVGQPYEAFF. CDR3 sequence (DNA): TGTGCCAGCAGTTACTCGGTTGGCCAGCCTTATGAAGCTTTCTTT.

The chain carries TRBV5-1 and TRBJ2-3; 8 bases are shared with TRBD2. This CDR3 is 17 amino acids long. Per germline, CDR1 SGHRS and CDR2 YFSETQ. Trimming at V came to 0 bases and at J to 2 bases, leaving 8 bases not matched to a gene. CDR3 in amino acids: CASSLAGGGPTTDTQYF. CDR3 DNA: TGCGCCAGCAGCTTGGCCGGGGGGGGCCCCACCACAGATACGCAGTATTTT.

V usage is TRBV6-6 and J usage is TRBJ1-2; tentatively, D is TRBD1 (6 bases). V lost 2 bases to trimming and J lost 1 base, with 11 bases between them. Looked up from germline, CDR1 is MNHNY and CDR2 is SVGAGI (reference sequence). This CDR3 is built from 15 residues. The DNA for the CDR3 is TGTGCCAGCAGTTACGGGCCAGGGGATAACTATGGCTACACCTTC. The encoded protein is CASSYGPGDNYGYTF.

The chain employs TRBV6-4 and TRBJ1-2; D is uncertain. Germline V CDR1 and CDR2: MRHNA, SNTAGT. The CDR3 is 12 residues long. The V end was cut by 2 bases, the J end by 4 bases, with 5 bases between. CDR3 in amino acids: CASSDGGYGYTF. The CDR3 nucleotides are TGTGCCAGCAGTGACGGTGGCTATGGCTACACCTTC.

The chain uses TRBV7-3 and TRBJ1-2, with D uncertain. This CDR3 is built from 13 residues. Germline loops: CDR1 SGHTA, CDR2 FQGTGA. The V and J ends lost 5 bases and 4 bases respectively, with 11 bases between them. The CDR3 DNA follows: TGTGCCAGCAGCCGAGCGGAGGGCTATGGCTACACCTTC. Protein product: CASSRAEGYGYTF.

The V call is TRBV28, the J call TRBJ1-5; a possible D gene is TRBD1 (6 bases). The CDR3 runs 13 residues. Deletions cut 8 bases from V and 3 bases from J, with 11 bases between. Per the germline V gene, CDR1 is MDHEN and CDR2 is SYDVKM. This CDR3 reads CASLRGYNQPQHF. As DNA, the CDR3 is TGTGCCAGCCTTAGGGGGTACAATCAGCCCCAGCATTTT.

V gene TRBV11-3 combines with J gene TRBJ2-2; D gene unclear. The CDR3 length is 13 residues. The germline V and J ends were trimmed by 0 bases and 6 bases, with 5 bases remaining between them. The V gene's germline CDR1 is SGHNT and CDR2 YENEEA. The CDR3 here is CASSLDRAGELFF. The CDR3 region has the DNA TGTGCCAGCAGCTTAGATAGGGCCGGGGAGCTGTTTTTT.

This sequence joins TRBV28 and TRBJ2-7; TRBD1 agrees at 10 bases. With 6 bases clipped from V and 6 bases from J, the junction kept 5 bases outside the gene matches. The CDR3 loop spans 13 amino acids. Looked up from germline, CDR1 is MDHEN and CDR2 is SYDVKM. The CDR3 loop reads CASRRDRGREQYF. As DNA, the CDR3 is TGTGCCAGCAGACGGGACAGGGGACGCGAGCAGTACTTC.

With respect to this clone: The germline gene is not matched at one end of the junction; a read error may be the cause. V gene TRBV19 combines with J gene TRBJ2-7; possible D gene TRBD1, 5 bases. The CDR3 loop spans 15 amino acids. The germline CDR1 and CDR2 sequences are LNHDA and SQIVND (reference sequence). The CDR3 DNA follows: TGTGTCAGTAGTATCGGCAGGGATACTTCCTACGAGCAGTACTTC. The encoded protein is CVSSIGRDTSYEQYF.

The chain combines TRBV28 with TRBJ1-1; TRBD1 is a possible D gene (5 bases). Germline V gene data show CDR1 as MDHEN and CDR2 as SYDVKM. Trimming left V 7 bases short and J 2 bases short, with 11 bases between. The CDR3 consists of 13 residues. The CDR3 is CASKRGRNTEAFF. The CDR3 DNA is TGTGCCAGCAAGAGGGGTCGTAACACTGAAGCTTTCTTT.

The chain couples TRBV7-8 to TRBJ2-3; D remains unclear. V dropped 1 base and J dropped 4 bases, with 6 bases sitting between them. The germline gives CDR1 SGHVS, CDR2 FQNEAQ. The CDR3 loop spans 13 amino acids. Here the CDR3 reads CASSLVPPDTQYF. In nucleotides, the CDR3 is TGTGCCAGCAGCTTAGTACCCCCAGATACGCAGTATTTT. Variable domain in full (rest from reference TRBV7-8 and TRBJ2-3): GAGVSQSPRYKVAKRGQDVALRCDPISGHVSLFWYQQALGQGPEFLTYFQNEAQLDKSGLPSDRFFAERPEGSVSTLKIQRTQQEDSAVYLCASSLVPPDTQYFGPGTRLTVL.

The chain couples TRBV7-9 to TRBJ2-3, with TRBD2 as a possible D gene (6 bases). The V end was cut by 4 bases, the J end by 0 bases, with 11 bases between. Germline V lookup: CDR1 SEHNR, CDR2 FQNEAQ (reference sequence). The CDR3 contains 15 residues. CDR3 nucleotide sequence: TGTGCCAGCAGCTCCCTAGCGAATAGCACAGATACGCAGTATTTT. Translated: CASSSLANSTDTQYF.

V and J are TRBV19 and TRBJ2-2, with 7 bases lining up with TRBD1. Germline CDR1 is LNHDA and CDR2 is SQIVND (reference sequence). There are 16 residues in the CDR3. V was clipped by 7 bases and J by 7 bases; unmatched bases: 15. CDR3 amino acids: CASTNYFDRADGELFF. Written as DNA, the CDR3 is TGTGCCAGTACGAACTATTTTGACAGGGCGGACGGGGAGCTGTTTTTT.

V usage is TRBV10-1 and J usage is TRBJ1-1; D is ambiguous. V was trimmed by 4 bases and J by 0 bases, leaving 9 bases between them. Per germline, CDR1 WNHNN and CDR2 SYGVQD (reference sequence). The CDR3 is 14 amino acids. CDR3 nucleotides: TGCGCCAGCAGTGGTGGACGGATGAACACTGAAGCTTTCTTT. It is translated as CASSGGRMNTEAFF.

The J gene is TRBJ2-7, the V gene TRBV12-5; the match to TRBD1 covers 9 bases. Unmatched junction bases numbered 4, after V lost 1 base and J lost 9 bases. The CDR3 contains 13 residues. Germline-derived CDR1 and CDR2 are LGHNT and FRNRAP. CDR3 nucleotides: TGTGCTAGTGGTTTGGAAGGGACAGGGATGCAGTACTTC. As protein: CASGLEGTGMQYF.

The V and J genes are TRBV5-1 and TRBJ2-7; 12 bases are a match to TRBD1. Germline V CDR1 and CDR2: SGHRS, YFSETQ. V gave up 6 bases and J gave up 7 bases; unmatched junction bases: 8. CDR3 length equals 14 residues. CDR3 in amino acids: CASKPGQGAREQYF. The CDR3 DNA is TGCGCCAGCAAGCCGGGACAGGGGGCTCGGGAGCAGTACTTC. Combining the CDR3 with reference TRBV5-1 and TRBJ2-7 gives the whole variable domain KAGVTQTPRYLIKTRGQQVTLSCSPISGHRSVSWYQQTPGQGLQFLFEYFSETQRNKGNFPGRFSGRQFSNSRSEMNVSTLELGDSALYLCASKPGQGAREQYFGPGTRLTVT.

The genes are TRBV28 and TRBJ1-1; tentative D call: TRBD1 (5 bases). Germline V gives CDR1 MDHEN, CDR2 SYDVKM. This CDR3 is 13 amino acids long. V shed 1 base and J shed 6 bases, with 9 bases lying between them. The CDR3 loop reads CASSLSGLAEAFF. Written as DNA, the CDR3 is TGTGCCAGCAGTTTATCAGGGTTGGCTGAAGCTTTCTTT.

On this clone: This sample also contains other DNA sequences that code for the same CDR3. V and J are TRBV5-4 and TRBJ2-7; TRBD2 matches 7 bases. The germline V gene encodes CDR1 SGHNT and CDR2 YYREEE (reference sequence). J lost 6 bases, V lost 4 bases, and 10 bases had no gene match. CDR3 length equals 14 residues. CDR3: CASSPRTREGEQYF. The DNA for the CDR3 is TGTGCCAGCAGCCCCCGGACTAGAGAGGGCGAGCAGTACTTC. The full variable domain, completed using reference TRBV5-4 and TRBJ2-7, is ETGVTQSPTHLIKTRGQQVTLRCSSQSGHNTVSWYQQALGQGPQFIFQYYREEENGRGNFPPRFSGLQFPNYSSELNVNALELDDSALYLCASSPRTREGEQYFGPGTRLTVT.

The rearrangement joins TRBV5-4 to TRBJ2-1; possible D gene TRBD2, 7 bases. CDR1 and CDR2 (germline): SGHNT, YYREEE (reference sequence). This CDR3 spans 14 amino acids. V gave up 5 bases and J gave up 7 bases, with 16 bases separating them. For the CDR3, the DNA is TGTGCCAGCAGTCGGGGGGCGGGATTAAATGAGCAGTTCTTC. It yields the protein CASSRGAGLNEQFF.

The CDR3, as DNA: TGCAGCGTTGCCCCTTTGGGCACGTTTTACGAGCAGTACTTC. Translated: CSVAPLGTFYEQYF. The rearrangement joins TRBV29-1 to TRBJ2-5; D unresolved. The DNA end is a closer match to TRBJ2-7, so the J assignment may be wrong. This CDR3 has 14 amino acids. The germline V gene encodes CDR1 SQVTM and CDR2 ANQGSEA.

This clone was found once. V gene TRBV6-4 combines with J gene TRBJ2-1, with D unresolved. V lost 4 bases, J lost 6 bases, and 13 bases lay in between. CDR1 MRHNA and CDR2 SNTAGT come from the germline V gene. This CDR3 has 14 residues. The CDR3 DNA is TGTGCCAGCAGTGCCGGGCCCCCGTTCAATGAGCAGTTCTTC. Translation gives CASSAGPPFNEQFF.

V usage is TRBV5-4 and J usage is TRBJ2-2; D ambiguous. The CDR3 totals 16 residues. Germline values: CDR1 SGHNT, CDR2 YYREEE (reference sequence). Between the trimmed V and J ends, which lost 0 bases and 1 base, there was a span of 10 bases. This chain's CDR3 is CASSLDSTMNTGELFF. The CDR3 DNA is TGTGCCAGCAGCTTGGATTCGACAATGAACACCGGGGAGCTGTTTTTT.

The rearrangement uses TRBV21-1 and TRBJ2-7; whether TRBD2, the table's D call, matches the DNA was not checked. TRBV21-1 is described as a pseudogene. There are 17 residues in the CDR3. CDR3 sequence: CARLRQLAVSGPYEQYF. The CDR3 bases are TGTGCGCGCCTGAGGCAGCTAGCGGTCTCCGGGCCTTACGAGCAGTACTTC.

This clone showed up just once. V is TRBV2 and J is TRBJ2-3, with a tentative D call TRBD1 (5 bases). CDR1 SNHLY and CDR2 FYNNEI come from the germline V gene. The CDR3 is 16 residues long. Trimming stripped 0 bases from V and 4 bases from J, with 14 bases between. For the CDR3, the DNA is TGTGCCAGCAGTGAAGCAGGCAGGGTCTCCGCAGATACGCAGTATTTT. Its translation is CASSEAGRVSADTQYF.

Comment on this clone: One end of the junction is discordant with germline, which a read error may explain. The chain recombines TRBV10-3 with TRBJ2-5; a possible D gene is TRBD1 (5 bases). The end of the DNA aligns better with TRBJ2-7, so the J call may be wrong. Germline values: CDR1 ENHRY, CDR2 SYGVKD. The CDR3 has 14 residues. CDR3 sequence: CATASTDASSEQYF. The CDR3 nucleotides are TGTGCCACCGCCTCGACAGATGCCTCCTCCGAGCAGTACTTC.

The V call is TRBV28, the J call TRBJ1-5; unclear D gene. V shed 5 bases and J shed 4 bases, with 30 bases lying between them. This CDR3 is built from 20 residues. Germline V gene sequence: CDR1 MDHEN, CDR2 SYDVKM. The CDR3 nucleotides are TGTGCCAGCAGTACCCCGGGAGGGCTCACCATCTCGGCCAAAAATCAGCCCCAGCATTTT. Translated: CASSTPGGLTISAKNQPQHF.

This sequence joins TRBV7-9 and TRBJ2-7; a weak D match, TRBD1 (5 bases). This CDR3 is 12 amino acids long. Germline V gives CDR1 SEHNR, CDR2 FQNEAQ (reference sequence). The V and J ends lost 5 bases and 3 bases respectively, with 8 bases between them. Here the CDR3 DNA reads TGTGCCAGCAGCCAAAGGGGCTACGAGCAGTACTTC. It specifies CASSQRGYEQYF.

The chain joins TRBV10-3 to TRBJ1-1, with D unclear. V lost 2 bases, J lost 1 base, and 8 bases lay in between. Per the germline V gene, CDR1 is ENHRY and CDR2 is SYGVKD. The CDR3 has 14 amino acids. The CDR3, as DNA: TGTGCCATCAGTGAGGAGGGCTGGAACACTGAAGCTTTCTTT. It translates to CAISEEGWNTEAFF.